Given below is one T cell receptor (beta chain) in context. Produced via immunoSEQ multiplex PCR; TCRdb's table is partial and in-frame only. Of roughly 280,000 clones in the sample, 80% to 90% were seen once. This sample stems from a study of blood T cell repertoires in COVID-19. The CDR3 consists of 16 residues. The V gene's germline CDR1 is SGHNT and CDR2 YYREEE (reference sequence). V lost 4 bases and J lost 0; bases outside the gene matches: 10. Input material: PBMCs or T cells enriched from blood (not recorded which). This chain uses TRBV5-4 with TRBJ2-7; 7 positions agree with TRBD1. The origin of this receptor is a young woman with acute COVID-19. For the CDR3, the DNA is TGTGCCAGCAGCCCCGACAGGGCCCTAAGCTCCTACGAGCAGTACTTC. This translates into CASSPDRALSSYEQYF.